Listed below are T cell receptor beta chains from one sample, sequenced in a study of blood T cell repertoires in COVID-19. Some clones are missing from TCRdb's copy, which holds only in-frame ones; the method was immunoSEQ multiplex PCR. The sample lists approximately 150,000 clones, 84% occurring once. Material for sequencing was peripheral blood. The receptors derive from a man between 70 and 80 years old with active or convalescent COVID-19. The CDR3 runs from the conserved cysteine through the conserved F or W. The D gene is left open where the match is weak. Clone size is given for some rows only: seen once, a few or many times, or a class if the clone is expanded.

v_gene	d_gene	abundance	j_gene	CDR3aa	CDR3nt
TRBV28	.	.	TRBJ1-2	CASSLAGAGGYTF	TGTGCCAGCAGTTTAGCAGGGGCTGGAGGCTACACCTTC
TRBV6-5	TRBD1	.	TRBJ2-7	CASSYLDRVYEQYF	TGTGCCAGCAGTTACTTGGACAGGGTGTACGAGCAGTACTTC
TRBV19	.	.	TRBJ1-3	CASSTYRASSGNTIYF	TGTGCCAGTAGTACCTACAGGGCGTCCTCTGGAAACACCATATATTTT
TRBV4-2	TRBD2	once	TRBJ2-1	CASSPQGRGGGLLSSYNEQFF	TGTGCCAGCAGCCCGCAGGGTAGGGGCGGGGGGCTCCTGTCCTCCTACAATGAGCAGTTCTTC
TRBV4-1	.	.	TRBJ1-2	CASSQLDSPNYGYTF	TGCGCCAGCAGCCAACTTGACAGCCCTAACTATGGCTACACCTTC
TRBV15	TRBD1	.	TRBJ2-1	CATSRGRTGFNEQFF	TGTGCCACCAGCAGAGGCCGGACAGGATTCAATGAGCAGTTCTTC
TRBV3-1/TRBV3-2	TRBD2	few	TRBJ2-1	CASSHLTSGSNEQFF	TGTGCCAGCAGCCACTTGACTAGCGGGAGCAATGAGCAGTTCTTC
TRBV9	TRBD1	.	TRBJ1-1	CASSIRQGGTEAFF	TGTGCCAGCAGCATACGACAGGGGGGCACTGAAGCTTTCTTT
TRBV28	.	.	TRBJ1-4	CASSLAAAGNEKLFF	TGTGCCAGCAGTCTCGCCGCGGCTGGTAATGAAAAACTGTTTTTT
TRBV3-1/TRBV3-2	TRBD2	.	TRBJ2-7	CASSRGTSGRQYF	TGTGCCAGCAGCCGAGGGACTAGCGGGAGACAGTACTTC
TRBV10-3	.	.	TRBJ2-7	CAISPGEADEQYF	TGTGCCATCAGCCCGGGGGAGGCGGACGAGCAGTACTTC
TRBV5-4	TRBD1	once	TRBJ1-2	CASSSGTGDGYTF	TGTGCCAGCAGTAGCGGGACAGGGGACGGCTACACCTTC
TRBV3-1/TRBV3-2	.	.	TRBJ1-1	CASSHRQTEAFF	TGTGCCAGCAGCCATAGACAGACTGAAGCTTTCTTT
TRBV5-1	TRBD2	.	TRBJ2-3	CASSFTSGNTDTQYF	TGCGCCAGCAGCTTCACTAGCGGAAACACAGATACGCAGTATTTT
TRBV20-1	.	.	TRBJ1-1	CSASRGSIWAEAFF	TGCAGTGCTAGTAGGGGAAGTATCTGGGCTGAAGCTTTCTTT
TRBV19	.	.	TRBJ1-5	CASSPRMRPGHISNQPQHF	TGTGCCAGTAGCCCTCGAATGAGACCGGGACACATTAGCAATCAGCCCCAGCATTTT
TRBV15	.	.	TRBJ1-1	CATSGALNTEAFF	TGTGCCACCAGCGGGGCCTTGAACACTGAAGCTTTCTTT
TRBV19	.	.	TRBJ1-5	CASSPQGLYSNQPQHF	TGTGCCAGTAGTCCCCAGGGCCTATATAGCAATCAGCCCCAGCATTTT
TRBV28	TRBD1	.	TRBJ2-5	CASSRDRVQETQYF	TGTGCCAGCAGTAGGGACAGGGTTCAAGAGACCCAGTACTTC
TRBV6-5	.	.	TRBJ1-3	CASTSSPGIGNTIYF	TGTGCCAGCACTTCAAGTCCAGGGATCGGAAACACCATATATTTT
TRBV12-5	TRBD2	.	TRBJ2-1	CASGLTSGGAHEQFF	TGTGCTAGTGGTTTGACTAGCGGGGGAGCCCATGAGCAGTTCTTC
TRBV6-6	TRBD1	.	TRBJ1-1	CASSYSSGGYTEAFF	TGTGCCAGCAGTTACTCGTCAGGGGGCTACACTGAAGCTTTCTTT
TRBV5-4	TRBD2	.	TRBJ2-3	CASSKERTSGARVADTQYF	TGTGCCAGCAGCAAAGAACGAACTAGCGGGGCGCGTGTTGCAGATACGCAGTATTTT
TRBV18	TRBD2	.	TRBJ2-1	CASSPLVSGGAWNEQFF	TGTGCCAGCTCACCGTTAGTTAGCGGGGGGGCCTGGAATGAGCAGTTCTTC
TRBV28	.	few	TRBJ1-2	CASSFVGGYGYTF	TGTGCCAGCAGTTTCGTGGGAGGCTATGGCTACACCTTC
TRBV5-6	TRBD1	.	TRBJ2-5	CASSWDRRIQETQYF	TGTGCCAGCAGTTGGGACAGGAGAATCCAAGAGACCCAGTACTTC
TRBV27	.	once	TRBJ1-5	CASSFGGGSNQPQHF	TGTGCCAGCAGTTTCGGGGGGGGCAGCAATCAGCCCCAGCATTTT
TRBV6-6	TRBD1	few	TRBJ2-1	CASSYSGGGYNEQFF	TGTGCCAGCAGTTACTCAGGGGGCGGGTACAATGAGCAGTTCTTC
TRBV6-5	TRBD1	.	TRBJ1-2	CASSYLSDRSYGYTF	TGTGCCAGCAGTTACCTCTCGGACAGGAGCTATGGCTACACCTTC
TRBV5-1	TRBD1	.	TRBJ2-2	CASSPDRGISGELFF	TGCGCCAGCAGCCCTGACAGGGGAATTTCCGGGGAGCTGTTTTTT
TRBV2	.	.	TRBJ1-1	CASSVSMNTEAFF	TGTGCCAGCAGTGTTTCTATGAACACTGAAGCTTTCTTT
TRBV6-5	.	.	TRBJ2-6	CATIRSSGANVLTF	TGTGCCACCATAAGGAGCTCTGGGGCCAACGTCCTGACTTTC
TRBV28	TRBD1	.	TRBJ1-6	CASSPAGTGDSPLHF	TGTGCCAGCAGTCCCGCCGGGACAGGGGATTCACCCCTCCACTTT
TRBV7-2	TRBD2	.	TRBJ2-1	CASMTWVLAGPSSYNEQFF	TGTGCCAGCATGACTTGGGTACTAGCGGGCCCGAGCTCCTACAATGAGCAGTTCTTC
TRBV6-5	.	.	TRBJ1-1	CASSPWGVAFF	TGTGCCAGCAGTCCGTGGGGGGTTGCTTTCTTT
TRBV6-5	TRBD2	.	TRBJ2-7	CASRGATSGTYEQYF	TGTGCCAGCAGGGGAGCTACTAGCGGGACCTACGAGCAGTACTTC
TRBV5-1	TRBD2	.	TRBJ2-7	CASSLESSGAYEQYF	TGCGCCAGCAGCTTGGAATCCAGCGGGGCCTACGAGCAGTACTTC
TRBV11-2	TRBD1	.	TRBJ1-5	CASSSDRVQPQHF	TGTGCCAGCAGCTCCGACAGGGTTCAGCCCCAGCATTTT
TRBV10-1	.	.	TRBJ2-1	CASSGTIFSYNEQFF	TGCGCCAGCAGTGGGACTATTTTCTCCTACAATGAGCAGTTCTTC
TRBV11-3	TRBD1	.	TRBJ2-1	CASSLGGQYNEQFF	TGTGCCAGCAGCTTAGGGGGACAGTACAATGAGCAGTTCTTC
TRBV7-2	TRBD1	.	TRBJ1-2	CASSLAPWTGGYTF	TGTGCCAGCAGCTTAGCGCCCTGGACAGGTGGCTACACCTTC
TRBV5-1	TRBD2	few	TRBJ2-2	CASRGTSGKSGELFF	TGCGCCAGCAGAGGGACTAGCGGGAAGAGTGGGGAGCTGTTTTTT
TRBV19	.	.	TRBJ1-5	CASRGGGANQPQHF	TGTGCCAGTAGAGGGGGGGGAGCAAATCAGCCCCAGCATTTT